A single sample is the source of the 3 T cell receptor beta chains below, sequenced in a study of cytomegalovirus exposure and HLA in healthy donors. This PCR relied on a set of 60 Vbeta primers and 13 Jbeta primers. The protocol was immunoSEQ multiplex PCR, while the TCRdb copy is restricted to in-frame clones and leaves out a portion. The table has over 150,000 clones, roughly four fifths seen once. Sequenced input: PBMCs. These TCRs come from a man between 45 and 60 years old in good health and CMV-seropositive.

With regard to this clone: The same CDR3 is also encoded by other DNA sequences in this sample. The rearrangement links TRBV10-3 to TRBJ1-1, with D perhaps TRBD1 (5 bases). Germline lookup yields CDR1 ENHRY and CDR2 SYGVKD. Trimming stripped 3 bases from V and 3 bases from J, with 5 bases between. The CDR3 is 12 residues long. CDR3 amino acids: CAISEGDTEAFF. CDR3 bases: TGTGCCATCAGTGAAGGGGACACTGAAGCTTTCTTT.

The table lists this clone with a few counts. The rearrangement uses TRBV19 and TRBJ1-2; TRBD1 matches 9 bases. J lost 6 bases, V lost 0 bases, and 5 bases had no gene match. Germline-derived CDR1 and CDR2 are LNHDA and SQIVND (reference sequence). The CDR3 has 15 residues. CDR3 in DNA: TGTGCCAGTAGTATAGATCGTCGACAGGGGGATGGCTACACCTTC. Amino acid sequence: CASSIDRRQGDGYTF. The full variable domain, with the rest looked up from reference TRBV19 and TRBJ1-2, is DGGITQSPKYLFRKEGQNVTLSCEQNLNHDAMYWYRQDPGQGLRLIYYSQIVNDFQKGDIAEGYSVSREKKESFPLTVTSAQKNPTAFYLCASSIDRRQGDGYTFGSGTRLTVV.

V usage is TRBV30 and J usage is TRBJ1-5, with D uncertain. CDR3 length: 12 residues. The germline gives CDR1 GTSNPN, CDR2 SVGIG (reference sequence). The germline V and J ends were trimmed by 4 bases and 6 bases, with 10 bases remaining between them. The CDR3 region is CAWNERGQPQHF. CDR3 nucleotides: TGTGCCTGGAATGAGCGGGGTCAGCCCCAGCATTTT.